This TCR beta chain was identified during a study of blood T cell repertoires in COVID-19. Study background: Donors in the United States, Italy and Spain gave samples during acute or convalescent COVID-19. T cells, B-cell-depleted T cells, or PBMCs supplied cDNA or gDNA.

V was cut by 0 bases and J by 5 bases, with 8 bases left in between. Germline CDR1 is SGDLS and CDR2 is YYNGEE. The CDR3 sequence is 14 residues long. Per the study methods: Reference gene primer amplification gave estimated nucleated cell counts. The protocol was immunoSEQ multiplex PCR, while the TCRdb copy is restricted to in-frame clones and leaves out a portion. The DNA gave D and trimming, while V, J and clone size come from that table. The sample carries a few hundred thousand clones, about 88% recorded once. The clonotype was recovered from a man in his 60s who had recovered from COVID-19. The genes are TRBV9 and TRBJ2-2; a weak D match, TRBD1 (6 bases). Sequencing used peripheral blood. The CDR3 loop is CASSVDQGTGELFF. CDR3 bases: TGTGCCAGCAGCGTAGACCAGGGGACCGGGGAGCTGTTTTTT.